These 10 T cell receptor beta chains were sequenced from one sample in a study of blood T cell repertoires in COVID-19. Sequenced by immunoSEQ multiplex PCR; TCRdb stores in-frame clones only, minus some. The repertoire includes about 150,000 clones, roughly 84% of them detected once, and approximately 0.63% sits in the top ten. The material sequenced was peripheral blood. The receptors come from a man in his sixties with COVID-19, enrolled during active disease.

The rearrangement links TRBV6-2 or TRBV6-3 to TRBJ1-5, with TRBD1 as a possible D gene (6 bases). Germline CDR1 and CDR2: MNHEY and SVGEGT. V was clipped by 5 bases and J by 0 bases, with 11 bases between them. The CDR3 consists of 15 residues. The CDR3 DNA reads TGTGCCAGCAGTCCCGGGACAATTAGCAATCAGCCCCAGCATTTT. It is translated as CASSPGTISNQPQHF.

This clone was seen just once. The chain recombines TRBV10-3 with TRBJ1-1; 10 bases line up with TRBD1. The CDR3 is 13 amino acids. In germline, CDR1 is ENHRY, CDR2 SYGVKD. J lost 1 base, V lost 8 bases, and 1 base had no gene match. CDR3 amino acids: CAIGDRGNTEAFF. The CDR3 DNA sequence: TGTGCCATCGGGGACAGGGGGAACACTGAAGCTTTCTTT.

The rearrangement joins TRBV3-1 (or the pseudogene TRBV3-2) to TRBJ2-3; TRBD2 matches at 10 bases. From germline, CDR1 is LGHDT and CDR2 YNNKEL (reference sequence). V was clipped by 4 bases and J by 2 bases; unmatched bases: 18. This CDR3 region has 20 residues. CDR3 bases: TGTGCCAGCAGCCCACAAATAGCGGGGGGACGCAGTCGATACACAGATACGCAGTATTTT. Translated: CASSPQIAGGRSRYTDTQYF.

V usage is TRBV7-2 and J usage is TRBJ1-2; D call uncertain. V dropped 0 bases and J dropped 0 bases, with 11 bases sitting between them. The germline gives CDR1 SGHTA, CDR2 FQGNSA. The CDR3 is made up of 16 amino acids. The DNA for the CDR3 is TGTGCCAGCAGCTTAGCGCTCATTCAGGCTAACTATGGCTACACCTTC. Amino acid sequence: CASSLALIQANYGYTF.

The chain joins TRBV2 to TRBJ1-5; D unresolved. V lost 5 bases to trimming and J lost 0 bases, with 11 bases between them. The CDR3 has 15 amino acids. Germline V gene sequence: CDR1 SNHLY, CDR2 FYNNEI. The CDR3, as DNA: TGTGCCAGCAGTCGGTCCGAAAATAGCAATCAGCCCCAGCATTTT. It codes for CASSRSENSNQPQHF.

V is TRBV4-3 and J is TRBJ1-6; D might be TRBD1 (5 bases). Germline V lookup: CDR1 LGHNA, CDR2 YSLEER. CDR3 size: 15 residues. The germline V and J ends were trimmed by 6 bases and 5 bases, with 14 bases remaining between them. The CDR3 protein is CASREAGGDNSPLHF. CDR3 bases: TGCGCCAGCAGAGAGGCGGGGGGGGATAATTCACCCCTCCACTTT.

This chain uses TRBV4-3 with TRBJ1-3, with 7 bases aligning to TRBD1. Trimming at V came to 1 base and at J to 0 bases, leaving 6 bases not matched to a gene. The V gene's germline CDR1 is LGHNA and CDR2 YSLEER. This CDR3 comprises 17 residues. CDR3 in amino acids: CASSQGTGAGSGNTIYF. CDR3 DNA sequence: TGCGCCAGCAGCCAAGGAACAGGGGCCGGCTCTGGAAACACCATATATTTT.

V and J are TRBV15 and TRBJ1-1; 9 bases are a match to TRBD1. CDR3 length: 18 amino acids. V lost 5 bases to trimming and J lost 1 base; unmatched junction nucleotides: 14. CDR1 and CDR2 from the germline V gene are LNHNV and YYDKDF (reference sequence). CDR3 DNA sequence: TGTGCCACCAGCGGAATCGGAAGGACAGGGGTGCGGAACACTGAAGCTTTCTTT. Translation gives CATSGIGRTGVRNTEAFF.

The gene calls are TRBV27 and TRBJ1-2; TRBD1 aligns across 8 bases. The germline V gene has CDR1 MNHEY and CDR2 SMNVEV (reference sequence). This CDR3 region has 14 residues. V shed 6 bases and J 7 bases; nucleotides not matched to a gene: 10. Here the CDR3 reads CASSRVQGASGYTF. In DNA, the CDR3 is TGTGCCAGCAGCCGCGTCCAGGGGGCCTCTGGCTACACCTTC.

V and J are TRBV6-5 and TRBJ2-2; D is unclear. The CDR3 is 15 amino acids. V was cut by 0 bases and J by 4 bases, with 9 bases left in between. CDR1 and CDR2 (germline): MNHEY, SVGAGI. CDR3 sequence: CASSYSRSSTGELFF. The CDR3 bases are TGTGCCAGCAGTTACTCGAGATCGAGCACCGGGGAGCTGTTTTTT.